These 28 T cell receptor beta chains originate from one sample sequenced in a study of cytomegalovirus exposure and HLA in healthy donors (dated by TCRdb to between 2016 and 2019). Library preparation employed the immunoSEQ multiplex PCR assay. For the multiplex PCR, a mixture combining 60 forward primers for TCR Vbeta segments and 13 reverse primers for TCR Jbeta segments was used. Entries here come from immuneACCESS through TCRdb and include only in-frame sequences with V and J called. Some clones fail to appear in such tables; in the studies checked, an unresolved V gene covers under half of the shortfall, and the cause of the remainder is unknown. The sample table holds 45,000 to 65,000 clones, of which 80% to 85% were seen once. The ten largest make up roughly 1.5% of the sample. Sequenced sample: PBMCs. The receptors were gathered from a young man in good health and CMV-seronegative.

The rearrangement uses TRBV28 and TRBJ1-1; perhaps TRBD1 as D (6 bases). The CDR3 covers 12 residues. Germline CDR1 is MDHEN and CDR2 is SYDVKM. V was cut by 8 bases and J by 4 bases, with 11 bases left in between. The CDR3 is CASAWGLTEAFF. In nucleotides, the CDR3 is TGTGCCAGCGCTTGGGGGCTCACTGAAGCTTTCTTT. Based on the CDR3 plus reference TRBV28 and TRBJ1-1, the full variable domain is DVKVTQSSRYLVKRTGEKVFLECVQDMDHENMFWYRQDPGLGLRLIYFSYDVKMKEKGDIPEGYSVSREKKERFSLILESASTNQTSMYLCASAWGLTEAFFGQGTRLTVV.

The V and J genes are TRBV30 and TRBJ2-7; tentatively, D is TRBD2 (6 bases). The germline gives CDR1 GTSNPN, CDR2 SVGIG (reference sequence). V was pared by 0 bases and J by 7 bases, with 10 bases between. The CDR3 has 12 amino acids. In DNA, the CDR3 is TGTGCCTGGAGTGTACTGGAGGGTGAGCAGTACTTC. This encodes CAWSVLEGEQYF.

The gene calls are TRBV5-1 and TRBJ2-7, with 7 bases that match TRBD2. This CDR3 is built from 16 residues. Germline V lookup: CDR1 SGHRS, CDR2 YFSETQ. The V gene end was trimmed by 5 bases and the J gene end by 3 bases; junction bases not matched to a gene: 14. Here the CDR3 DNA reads TGCGCCAGCAGTGATTCAGTGAGCGGGGTACTCTACGAGCAGTACTTC. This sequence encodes CASSDSVSGVLYEQYF.

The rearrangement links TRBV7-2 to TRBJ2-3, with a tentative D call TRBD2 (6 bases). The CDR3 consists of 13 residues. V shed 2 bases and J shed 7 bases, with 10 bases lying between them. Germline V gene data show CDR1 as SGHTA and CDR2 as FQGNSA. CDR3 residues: CASSLTLANTQYF. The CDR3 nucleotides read TGTGCCAGCAGCTTAACCCTAGCGAATACGCAGTATTTT.

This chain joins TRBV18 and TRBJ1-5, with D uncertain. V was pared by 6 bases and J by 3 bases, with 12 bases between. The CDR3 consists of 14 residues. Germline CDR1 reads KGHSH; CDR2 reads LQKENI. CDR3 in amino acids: CASSPPGVNQPQHF. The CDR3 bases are TGTGCCAGCTCGCCGCCGGGTGTCAATCAGCCCCAGCATTTT.

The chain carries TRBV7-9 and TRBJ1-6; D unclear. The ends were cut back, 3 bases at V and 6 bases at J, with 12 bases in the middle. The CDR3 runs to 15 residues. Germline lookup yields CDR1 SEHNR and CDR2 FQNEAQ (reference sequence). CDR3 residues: CASSLAGTANSPLHF. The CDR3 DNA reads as TGTGCCAGCAGCTTGGCTGGAACAGCTAATTCACCCCTCCACTTT. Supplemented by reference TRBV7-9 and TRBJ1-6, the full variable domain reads DTGVSQNPRHKITKRGQNVTFRCDPISEHNRLYWYRQTLGQGPEFLTYFQNEAQLEKSRLLSDRFSAERPKGSFSTLEIQRTEQGDSAMYLCASSLAGTANSPLHFGNGTRLTVT.

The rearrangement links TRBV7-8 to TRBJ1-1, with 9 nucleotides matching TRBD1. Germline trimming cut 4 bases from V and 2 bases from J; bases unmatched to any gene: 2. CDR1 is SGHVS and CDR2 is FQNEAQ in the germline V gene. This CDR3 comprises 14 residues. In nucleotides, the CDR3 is TGTGCCAGCAGCTGGACAGGGGCTAACACTGAAGCTTTCTTT. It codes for CASSWTGANTEAFF.

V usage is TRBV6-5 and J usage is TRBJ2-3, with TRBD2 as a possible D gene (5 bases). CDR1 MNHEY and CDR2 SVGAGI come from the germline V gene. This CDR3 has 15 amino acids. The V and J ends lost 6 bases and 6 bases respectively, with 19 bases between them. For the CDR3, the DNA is TGTGCCAGCAGAACCCGGACTCCAGTTGCGGATACGCAGTATTTT. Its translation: CASRTRTPVADTQYF.

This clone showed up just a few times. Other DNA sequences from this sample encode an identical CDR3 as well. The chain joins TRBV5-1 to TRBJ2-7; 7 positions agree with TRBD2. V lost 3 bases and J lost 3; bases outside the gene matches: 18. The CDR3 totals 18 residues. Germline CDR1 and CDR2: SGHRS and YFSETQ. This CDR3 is CASSSPGTSGMKSYEQYF. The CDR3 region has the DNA TGCGCCAGCAGCTCCCCCGGGACGAGCGGGATGAAGAGCTACGAGCAGTACTTC.

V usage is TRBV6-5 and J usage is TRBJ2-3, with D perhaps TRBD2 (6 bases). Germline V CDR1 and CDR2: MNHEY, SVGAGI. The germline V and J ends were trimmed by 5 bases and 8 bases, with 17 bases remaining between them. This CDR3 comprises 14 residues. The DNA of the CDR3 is TGTGCCAGCAGTGATATTAGCGGACCTGCTACGCAGTATTTT. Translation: CASSDISGPATQYF.

In DNA, the CDR3 is TGTGCCACGAAACCCGGGCGGGGGGCTGTGGCTGAAGCTTTCTTT. Its protein is CATKPGRGAVAEAFF. V usage is TRBV6-5 and J usage is TRBJ1-1; perhaps TRBD1 as D (6 bases). Germline lookup yields CDR1 MNHEY and CDR2 SVGAGI. The ends were cut back, 10 bases at V and 6 bases at J, with 24 bases in the middle. The CDR3 has 15 amino acids.

The CDR3 DNA sequence: TGTGCCAGCTCACCGGGCAGGATGAACACCGGGGAGCTGTTTTTT. Amino acid sequence: CASSPGRMNTGELFF. The chain is built from TRBV18 and TRBJ2-2, with D unresolved. Deletions cut 3 bases from V and 1 base from J, with 9 bases between. The CDR3 spans 15 residues. The germline V gene encodes CDR1 KGHSH and CDR2 LQKENI.

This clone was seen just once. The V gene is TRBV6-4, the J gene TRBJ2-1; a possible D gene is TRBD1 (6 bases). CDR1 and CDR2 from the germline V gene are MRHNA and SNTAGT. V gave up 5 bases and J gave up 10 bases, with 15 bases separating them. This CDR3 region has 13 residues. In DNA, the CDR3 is TGTGCCAGCAGTTACTGGACAGACGGCGAGCAGTTCTTC. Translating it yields CASSYWTDGEQFF.

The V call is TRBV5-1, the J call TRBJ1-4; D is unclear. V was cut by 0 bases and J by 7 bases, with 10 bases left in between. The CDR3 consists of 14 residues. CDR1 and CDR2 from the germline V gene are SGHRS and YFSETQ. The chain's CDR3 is CASSLESLSEKLFF. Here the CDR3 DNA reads TGCGCCAGCAGCTTGGAAAGCCTTAGTGAAAAACTGTTTTTT.

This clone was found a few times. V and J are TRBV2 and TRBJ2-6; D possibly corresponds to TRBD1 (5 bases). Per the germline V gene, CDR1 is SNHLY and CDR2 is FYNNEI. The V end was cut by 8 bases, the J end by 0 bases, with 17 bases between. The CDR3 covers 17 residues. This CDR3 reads CASLLWQGYSGANVLTF. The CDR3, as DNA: TGTGCCAGCCTTCTATGGCAGGGTTACTCTGGGGCCAACGTCCTGACTTTC.

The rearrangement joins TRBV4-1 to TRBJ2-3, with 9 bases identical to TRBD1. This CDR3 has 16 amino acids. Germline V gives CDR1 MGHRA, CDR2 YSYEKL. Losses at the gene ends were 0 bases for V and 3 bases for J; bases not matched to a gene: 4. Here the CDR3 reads CASSQDGTGTTDTQYF. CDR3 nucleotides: TGCGCCAGCAGCCAAGATGGGACAGGGACTACAGATACGCAGTATTTT.

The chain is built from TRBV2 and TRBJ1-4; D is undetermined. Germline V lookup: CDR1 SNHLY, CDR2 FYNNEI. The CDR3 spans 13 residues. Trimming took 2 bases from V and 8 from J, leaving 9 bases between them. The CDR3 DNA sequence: TGTGCCAGCAGTGAATCGACTGCCGAAAAACTGTTTTTT. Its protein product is CASSESTAEKLFF.

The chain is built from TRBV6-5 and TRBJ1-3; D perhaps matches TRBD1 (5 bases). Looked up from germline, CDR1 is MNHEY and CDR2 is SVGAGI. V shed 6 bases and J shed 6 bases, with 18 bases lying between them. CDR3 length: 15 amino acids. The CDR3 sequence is CASSQDRQSLNTIYF. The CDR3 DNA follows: TGTGCCAGCAGCCAAGATCGACAGAGCCTAAACACCATATATTTT.

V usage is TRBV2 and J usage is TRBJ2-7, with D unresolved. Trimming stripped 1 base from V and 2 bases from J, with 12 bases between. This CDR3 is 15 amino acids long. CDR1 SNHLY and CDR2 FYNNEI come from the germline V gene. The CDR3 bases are TGTGCCAGCAGTGAAGGAGGATCCTGGACCTACGAGCAGTACTTC. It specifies CASSEGGSWTYEQYF.

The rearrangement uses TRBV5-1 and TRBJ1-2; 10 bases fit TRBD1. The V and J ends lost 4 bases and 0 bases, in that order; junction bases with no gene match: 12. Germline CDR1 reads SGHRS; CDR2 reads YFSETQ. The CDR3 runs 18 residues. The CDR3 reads CASSPFVTGGAPNYGYTF. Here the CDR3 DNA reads TGCGCCAGCAGCCCGTTCGTGACAGGGGGCGCCCCTAACTATGGCTACACCTTC.

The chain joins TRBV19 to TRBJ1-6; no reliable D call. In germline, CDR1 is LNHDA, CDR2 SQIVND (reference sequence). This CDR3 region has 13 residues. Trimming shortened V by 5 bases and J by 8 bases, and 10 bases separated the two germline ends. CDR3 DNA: TGTGCCAGTAGTCCATACAAAGATTCACCCCTCCACTTT. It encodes CASSPYKDSPLHF.

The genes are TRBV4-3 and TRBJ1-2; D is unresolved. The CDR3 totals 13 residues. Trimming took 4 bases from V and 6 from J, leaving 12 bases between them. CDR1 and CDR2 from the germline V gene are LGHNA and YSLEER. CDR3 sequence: CASSPGRVDGYTF. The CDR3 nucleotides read TGCGCCAGCAGCCCCGGCCGGGTCGATGGCTACACCTTC.

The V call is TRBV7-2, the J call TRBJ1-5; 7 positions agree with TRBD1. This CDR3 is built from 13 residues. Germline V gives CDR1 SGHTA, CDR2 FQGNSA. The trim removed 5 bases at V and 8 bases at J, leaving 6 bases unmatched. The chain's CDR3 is CASSPTGQEPQHF. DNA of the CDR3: TGTGCCAGCAGCCCGACAGGGCAGGAGCCCCAGCATTTT.

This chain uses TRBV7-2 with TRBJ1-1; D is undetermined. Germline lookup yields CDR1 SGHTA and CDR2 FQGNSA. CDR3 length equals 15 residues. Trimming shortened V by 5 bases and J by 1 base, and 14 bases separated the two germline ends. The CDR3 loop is CASSRQSGWNTEAFF. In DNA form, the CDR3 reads TGTGCCAGCAGCCGACAAAGTGGATGGAACACTGAAGCTTTCTTT.

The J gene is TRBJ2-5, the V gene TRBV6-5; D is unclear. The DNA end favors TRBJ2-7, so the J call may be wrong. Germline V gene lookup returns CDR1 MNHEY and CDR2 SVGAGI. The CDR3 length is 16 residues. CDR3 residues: CASSYQKAPLSYEQYF. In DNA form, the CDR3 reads TGTGCCAGCAGTTACCAAAAGGCCCCACTATCCTACGAGCAGTACTTC.

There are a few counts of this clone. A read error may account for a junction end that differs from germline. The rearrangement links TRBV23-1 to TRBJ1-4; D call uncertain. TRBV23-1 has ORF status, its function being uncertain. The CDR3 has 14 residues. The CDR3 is CASSPSVTNEKLFF. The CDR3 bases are TGCGCCAGTAGTCCCAGCGTCACTAATGAAAAACTGTTTTTT.

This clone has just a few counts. CDR3 DNA: TGTGCCAGCAGCAAAGTGAGGTCCCGGGGGGCTAGGATTCAGCCCCAGCATTTT. It encodes CASSKVRSRGARIQPQHF. The chain has TRBV21-1 and TRBJ1-5. TRBV21-1 is an annotated pseudogene. The CDR3 has 18 residues.

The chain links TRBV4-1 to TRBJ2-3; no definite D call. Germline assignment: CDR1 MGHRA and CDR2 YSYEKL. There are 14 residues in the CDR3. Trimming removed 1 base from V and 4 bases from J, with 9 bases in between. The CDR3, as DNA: TGCGCCAGCAGCCAAGTTCTTCGCGCAGATACGCAGTATTTT. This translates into CASSQVLRADTQYF.